The 8 T cell receptor beta chains below come from one sample, sequenced in a study of human T cells and chemical hapten exposure. From the RACE reads, TCRdb called clonotypes with MiXCR, one entry per CDR3 protein. The sample yields a few hundred thousand distinct CDR3 sequences, roughly 6% seen once. Time point meaning: pre-sensitization, week 0. Treatment specified: therapeutic diphenylcyclopropenone sensitization with weekly scalp DPC. The source was whole blood, collected in connection with sensitization to the hapten diphenylcyclopropenone (DPC). Receptors originate from a young woman with alopecia areata. Some clones in this sample may be carry-over from other donors' samples.

This clonotype was detected a few times. The gene calls are TRBV2 and TRBJ1-2; 7 bases match TRBD1. V dropped 7 bases and J dropped 2; count of bases not matched to a gene: 7. This CDR3 spans 14 amino acids. Germline loops: CDR1 SNHLY, CDR2 FYNNEI. The CDR3 loop is CASKSTGSNYGYTF. For the CDR3, the DNA is TGTGCCAGCAAATCGACAGGGAGCAACTATGGCTACACCTTC.

This clonotype appeared a few times. The chain carries TRBV12-3 or TRBV12-4 and TRBJ2-5; 10 bases agree with TRBD2. With V trimmed by 6 bases and J by 3 bases, 4 bases remained unmatched. The CDR3 is made up of 14 amino acids. The CDR3 DNA sequence: TGTGCCAGCAGACGTAGCGGGGGGAAAGAGACCCAGTACTTC. Amino acid sequence: CASRRSGGKETQYF.

This clonotype was counted a few times. This chain connects TRBV5-1 to TRBJ1-1; 8 bases map to TRBD1. CDR1 and CDR2 from the germline V gene are SGHRS and YFSETQ. Losses at the gene ends were 0 bases for V and 1 base for J; bases not matched to a gene: 8. The CDR3 totals 17 residues. The CDR3 sequence: CASSLVAGQGSNTEAFF. The DNA for the CDR3 is TGCGCCAGCAGCTTGGTGGCCGGACAGGGCTCGAACACTGAAGCTTTCTTT.

This chain links TRBV6-6 with TRBJ2-1, with 7 bases aligning to TRBD2. Germline CDR1 reads MNHNY; CDR2 reads SVGAGI (reference sequence). CDR3 length: 12 residues. J was trimmed by 10 bases and V by 2 bases; bases with no gene match: 2. The CDR3 DNA reads TGTGCCAGCAGTTACCCCGGGGGGGAGCAGTTCTTC. Protein: CASSYPGGEQFF.

The rearrangement joins TRBV14 to TRBJ2-3; 7 bases map to TRBD2. This CDR3 has 15 residues. Trimming cost V 1 base and J 2 bases; bases outside gene matches: 3. Per germline, CDR1 SGHDN and CDR2 FVKESK. This CDR3 is CASSQGSGYTDTQYF. The DNA for the CDR3 is TGTGCCAGCAGCCAAGGTAGCGGGTACACAGATACGCAGTATTTT. Full variable domain (remainder filled in from reference TRBV14 and TRBJ2-3): EAGVTQFPSHSVIEKGQTVTLRCDPISGHDNLYWYRRVMGKEIKFLLHFVKESKQDESGMPNNRFLAERTGGTYSTLKVQPAELEDSGVYFCASSQGSGYTDTQYFGPGTRLTVL.

This clonotype was seen at least ten times. J is TRBJ2-3 and V is TRBV20-1; D is possibly TRBD1 (5 bases). The ends were cut back, 3 bases at V and 3 bases at J, with 10 bases in the middle. Looked up from germline, CDR1 is DFQATT and CDR2 is SNEGSKA (reference sequence). The CDR3 has 13 residues. The CDR3 region is CSASFRATDTQYF. The CDR3, as DNA: TGCAGTGCTAGCTTCAGGGCTACAGATACGCAGTATTTT.

This clonotype came up many times. This chain joins TRBV12-3 or TRBV12-4 and TRBJ1-1; D remains ambiguous. The CDR3 loop spans 11 amino acids. Trimming took off 5 bases at V and 8 bases at J, with 9 bases between the two ends. CDR3 in amino acids: CASSRRGEAFF. CDR3 coding DNA: TGTGCCAGCAGTCGACGGGGAGAAGCTTTCTTT.

The chain couples TRBV6-5 to TRBJ1-2, with D possibly being TRBD1 (6 bases). The CDR3 covers 16 residues. The V end was cut by 1 base, the J end by 3 bases, with 15 bases between. Germline V gene data show CDR1 as MNHEY and CDR2 as SVGAGI. The CDR3 nucleotides are TGTGCCAGCAGTTACTTCCTGAGACAGGACGACTATGGCTACACCTTC. Its protein is CASSYFLRQDDYGYTF.